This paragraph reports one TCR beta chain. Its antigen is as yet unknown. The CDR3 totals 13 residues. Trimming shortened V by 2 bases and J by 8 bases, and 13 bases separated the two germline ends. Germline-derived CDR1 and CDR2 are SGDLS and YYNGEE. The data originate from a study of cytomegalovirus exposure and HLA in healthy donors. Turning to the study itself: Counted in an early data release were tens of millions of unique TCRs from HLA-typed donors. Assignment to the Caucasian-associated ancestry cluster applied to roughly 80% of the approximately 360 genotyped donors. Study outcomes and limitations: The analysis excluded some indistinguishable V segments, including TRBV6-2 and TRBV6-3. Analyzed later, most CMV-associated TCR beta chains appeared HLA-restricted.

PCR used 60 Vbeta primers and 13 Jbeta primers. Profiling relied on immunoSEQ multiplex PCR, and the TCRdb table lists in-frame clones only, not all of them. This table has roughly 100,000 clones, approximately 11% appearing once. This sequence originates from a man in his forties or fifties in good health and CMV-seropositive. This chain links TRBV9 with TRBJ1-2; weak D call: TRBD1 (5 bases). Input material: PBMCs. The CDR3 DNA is TGTGCCAGCAGCGTCACGGGGGTTGAGGGCTACACCTTC. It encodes CASSVTGVEGYTF.